This T cell receptor beta chain was found in a study of T cell responses to AZD1222 COVID-19 vaccine. Remarks on this clone: Antigen specificity is unknown.

Sequenced by immunoSEQ multiplex PCR; TCRdb stores in-frame clones only, minus some. The data hold roughly 80,000 clones, with roughly 90% observed a single time. Findings of the study overall: Donors were largely white British and mainly female; clonal diversity was possibly underestimated. The reported proportion of spike-specific TCRs targeting unmutated variant regions was nearly half.

The CDR3 runs 13 residues. The V end lost 5 bases, the J end lost 6 bases, and 10 bases lay between the germline ends. The germline V gene has CDR1 MNHEY and CDR2 SMNVEV (reference sequence). The specimen comprised peripheral blood, sampled 28 days after the second AZD1222 dose. The chain has TRBV27 and TRBJ1-4; D perhaps matches TRBD1 (5 bases). This clonotype originated in an adult who received the AZD1222 COVID-19 vaccine. The DNA for the CDR3 is TGTGCCAGCAGTACGGGGGGGGATGAAAAACTGTTTTTT. Translated, it gives CASSTGGDEKLFF.